This is a list of T cell receptor beta chains from one sample in a study of blood T cells in healthy people across ages. A single record per CDR3 protein comes from TCRdb applying MiXCR to the 5' RACE reads. The table shows 980,000 or so distinct CDR3 sequences, with about 44% occurring only once. Source material: blood. The origin of the receptors is a man aged 25 to 45 in good health. CDR3s include the opening cysteine and the closing phenylalanine or tryptophan. A D gene is named only where the DNA matches it firmly. The size of a clone is reported for some rows only, either as once, few or many, or as a class for expanded clones.

D gene: NA
J gene: TRBJ2-1
V gene: TRBV27
clone size: few
CDR3 DNA: TGTGCCAGCAGCGGACGAACAGCTTACAATGAGCAGTTCTTC
CDR3 protein: CASSGRTAYNEQFF

D gene: NA
J gene: TRBJ2-2
V gene: TRBV7-2
clone size: NA
CDR3 DNA: TGTGCCAGCAGCCCACTATACGGGGAGCTGTTTTTT
CDR3 protein: CASSPLYGELFF

D gene: TRBD1
J gene: TRBJ2-7
V gene: TRBV7-6
clone size: NA
CDR3 DNA: TGTGCCAGCAGTCATGGACAGGAAAACTCCCACGAGCAGTACTTC
CDR3 protein: CASSHGQENSHEQYF

D gene: TRBD2
J gene: TRBJ2-3
V gene: TRBV4-2
clone size: few
CDR3 DNA: TGTGCCAGCAGCCAAGCCGGGGGGGCCCCCGATACGCAGTATTTT
CDR3 protein: CASSQAGGAPDTQYF

D gene: NA
J gene: TRBJ1-4
V gene: TRBV6-1
clone size: few
CDR3 DNA: TGTGCCAGCAGTTCTCAGGGGACTAATGAAAAACTGTTTTTT
CDR3 protein: CASSSQGTNEKLFF

D gene: NA
J gene: TRBJ2-1
V gene: TRBV19
clone size: few
CDR3 DNA: TGTGCCAGTAGCCGACGAGACGATGAGCAGTTCTTC
CDR3 protein: CASSRRDDEQFF

D gene: NA
J gene: TRBJ1-1
V gene: TRBV5-1
clone size: NA
CDR3 DNA: TGCGCCAGCAGCTACGATACAGGGGAAGCTTTCTTT
CDR3 protein: CASSYDTGEAFF

D gene: NA
J gene: TRBJ2-7
V gene: TRBV6-5
clone size: few
CDR3 DNA: TGTGCCAGCAGTTCGGGACTGATAGCCTACGAGCAGTACTTC
CDR3 protein: CASSSGLIAYEQYF

D gene: NA
J gene: TRBJ1-5
V gene: TRBV27
clone size: few
CDR3 DNA: TGTGCCAGCAGTTTAGCGGGTAGGGACAATCAGCCCCAGCATTTT
CDR3 protein: CASSLAGRDNQPQHF

D gene: TRBD2
J gene: TRBJ2-4
V gene: TRBV28
clone size: NA
CDR3 DNA: TGTGCCAGCAGCCCTGGAGCGGGGGGCTCACTAGCCAAAAACATTCAGTACTTC
CDR3 protein: CASSPGAGGSLAKNIQYF

D gene: NA
J gene: TRBJ1-1
V gene: TRBV7-9
clone size: NA
CDR3 DNA: TGTGCCAGCAGCCCTCGCGATACTGAAGCTTTCTTT
CDR3 protein: CASSPRDTEAFF

D gene: TRBD2
J gene: TRBJ2-5
V gene: TRBV7-9
clone size: NA
CDR3 DNA: TGTGCCAGCAGCTTCCAGCGGGGGGCTCAAGAGACCCAGTACTTC
CDR3 protein: CASSFQRGAQETQYF

D gene: NA
J gene: TRBJ1-1
V gene: TRBV7-9
clone size: many
CDR3 DNA: TGTGCCAGCAGCACACTGAGGGCAGGGCCTGTTGAAGCTTTCTTT
CDR3 protein: CASSTLRAGPVEAFF

D gene: NA
J gene: TRBJ2-3
V gene: TRBV7-3
clone size: NA
CDR3 DNA: TGTGCCAGCAGTCGGACCGCAACCGCAGGTACGCAGTATTTT
CDR3 protein: CASSRTATAGTQYF

D gene: NA
J gene: TRBJ1-5
V gene: TRBV4-2
clone size: NA
CDR3 DNA: TGTGCCAGCAGCCAAGAATTTGCGGGGTCGGGCAATCAGCCCCAGCATTTT
CDR3 protein: CASSQEFAGSGNQPQHF

D gene: NA
J gene: TRBJ2-4
V gene: TRBV21-1
clone size: NA
CDR3 DNA: TGTGCCAGCAGCAAAGGTTCTGGGGCCGAAAACATTCAGTACTTC
CDR3 protein: CASSKGSGAENIQYF

D gene: TRBD2
J gene: TRBJ2-5
V gene: TRBV7-2
clone size: NA
CDR3 DNA: TGTGCCAGCAGCAACCAAGGGGTAGCGGGCCTAGGAGGGACCCAGTACTTC
CDR3 protein: CASSNQGVAGLGGTQYF

D gene: NA
J gene: TRBJ1-3
V gene: TRBV12-3/TRBV12-4
clone size: NA
CDR3 DNA: TGTGCCAGCAGTTTTGGTGGAAACACCATATATTTT
CDR3 protein: CASSFGGNTIYF

D gene: TRBD2
J gene: TRBJ2-7
V gene: TRBV3-1
clone size: NA
CDR3 DNA: TGTGCCAGCAGCAAATCCGGGACTAGCGGGAGGCCCAGCTCCTACAATGAGCAGTACTTC
CDR3 protein: CASSKSGTSGRPSSYNEQYF

D gene: NA
J gene: TRBJ1-5
V gene: TRBV28
clone size: few
CDR3 DNA: TGTGCCAGCATTCACGGAGGGGCCAGCAATCAGCCCCAGCATTTT
CDR3 protein: CASIHGGASNQPQHF

D gene: NA
J gene: TRBJ2-1
V gene: TRBV6-5
clone size: once
CDR3 DNA: TGTGCCAGCAGTTATAAACAGGGAGGTGAGCAGTTCTTC
CDR3 protein: CASSYKQGGEQFF

D gene: NA
J gene: TRBJ2-5
V gene: TRBV12-3/TRBV12-4
clone size: few
CDR3 DNA: TGTGCCAGCAGGGACCCTGGTAGATTTCCAGAGACCCAGTACTTC
CDR3 protein: CASRDPGRFPETQYF

D gene: NA
J gene: TRBJ2-6
V gene: TRBV3-1
clone size: few
CDR3 DNA: TGTGCCAGCAGCCAAGCAGGGGCTGGGGCCAACGTCCTGACTTTC
CDR3 protein: CASSQAGAGANVLTF

D gene: TRBD2
J gene: TRBJ2-3
V gene: TRBV29-1
clone size: NA
CDR3 DNA: TGCAGCGTTGAACTAGCGGGGTGGGATACGCAGTATTTT
CDR3 protein: CSVELAGWDTQYF

D gene: NA
J gene: TRBJ1-2
V gene: TRBV20-1
clone size: NA
CDR3 DNA: TGCAGTGCTAGAGATCCCACAGGCTCTAACTATGGCTACACCTTC
CDR3 protein: CSARDPTGSNYGYTF

D gene: NA
J gene: TRBJ2-2
V gene: TRBV5-1
clone size: NA
CDR3 DNA: TGCGCCAGCAGCTTTGGGGACCGCACCACGAACACCGGGGAGCTGTTTTTT
CDR3 protein: CASSFGDRTTNTGELFF

D gene: NA
J gene: TRBJ1-2
V gene: TRBV6-6
clone size: NA
CDR3 DNA: TGTGCCATCAGTTACGGGACGGACTATGGCTACACCTTC
CDR3 protein: CAISYGTDYGYTF

D gene: TRBD1
J gene: TRBJ1-5
V gene: TRBV6-6
clone size: NA
CDR3 DNA: TGTGCCAGCAGTACCTCCGGGACAGGGAACGGGTTGCATTTT
CDR3 protein: CASSTSGTGNGLHF

D gene: NA
J gene: TRBJ1-2
V gene: TRBV20-1
clone size: NA
CDR3 DNA: TGCAGTGCTAGCGGACGGGGGAACTATGGCTACACCTTC
CDR3 protein: CSASGRGNYGYTF

D gene: NA
J gene: TRBJ2-2
V gene: TRBV12-3/TRBV12-4
clone size: NA
CDR3 DNA: TGTGCCAGCAGTTCTAGGATCCTTACCGGGGAGCTGTTTTTT
CDR3 protein: CASSSRILTGELFF

D gene: NA
J gene: TRBJ1-3
V gene: TRBV5-1
clone size: NA
CDR3 DNA: TGCGCCAGCGGTCTTGGGGCGGAAGGAAACACCATATATTTT
CDR3 protein: CASGLGAEGNTIYF

D gene: NA
J gene: TRBJ1-2
V gene: TRBV7-9
clone size: NA
CDR3 DNA: TGTGCCAGCAGCCCACGACAGGCTATGGATGACTATGGCTACACCTTC
CDR3 protein: CASSPRQAMDDYGYTF

D gene: NA
J gene: TRBJ2-5
V gene: TRBV11-3
clone size: NA
CDR3 DNA: TGTGCCAGCAGCTTAGATTTTGTCGGTCATCAAGAGACCCAGTACTTC
CDR3 protein: CASSLDFVGHQETQYF

D gene: NA
J gene: TRBJ1-1
V gene: TRBV12-3/TRBV12-4
clone size: NA
CDR3 DNA: TGTGCCAGCAGTTTAAGTGTCGGGGTTTACACTGAAGCTTTCTTT
CDR3 protein: CASSLSVGVYTEAFF

D gene: NA
J gene: TRBJ1-2
V gene: TRBV3-1
clone size: NA
CDR3 DNA: TGTGCCAGCAGCCAGGACGACAGGCTAGCTAACTATGGCTACACCTTC
CDR3 protein: CASSQDDRLANYGYTF

D gene: TRBD1
J gene: TRBJ1-1
V gene: TRBV6-5
clone size: NA
CDR3 DNA: TGTGCCAGCAGTTACACACCGGGACAGGGGATTTTGAACACTGAAGCTTTCTTT
CDR3 protein: CASSYTPGQGILNTEAFF

D gene: NA
J gene: TRBJ1-5
V gene: TRBV7-9
clone size: NA
CDR3 DNA: TGTGCCAGCAGCTGCTCTATGAATCAGCCCCAGCATTTT
CDR3 protein: CASSCSMNQPQHF

D gene: NA
J gene: TRBJ2-7
V gene: TRBV18
clone size: NA
CDR3 DNA: TGTGCCAGCTCCTTCACGGACGGAGGAGCCTACGAGCAGTACTTC
CDR3 protein: CASSFTDGGAYEQYF

D gene: TRBD1
J gene: TRBJ1-2
V gene: TRBV7-2
clone size: once
CDR3 DNA: TGTGCCAGCAGCCTTAAGACAGGGGGCCGCTATGGCTACACCTTC
CDR3 protein: CASSLKTGGRYGYTF